One TCR beta chain is described in this entry. The sample belongs to a study of control samples from healthy donors and cancer patients. This CDR3 is 15 amino acids long. Germline lookup yields CDR1 SEHNR and CDR2 FQNEAQ (reference sequence). J was trimmed by 1 base and V by 5 bases; bases with no gene match: 7. Using immunoSEQ multiplex PCR, the repertoire was profiled, and TCRdb retains in-frame clones only, with some absent. The table includes 180,000 or so clones, 75% to 95% detected once. The chain carries TRBV7-9 and TRBJ1-2; 7 bases are shared with TRBD1. Specimen: blood. The sequence was collected from a woman aged 30 to 39 in good health. Written as DNA, the CDR3 is TGTGCCAGCAGCAGGACAGGATATATTAACTATGGCTACACCTTC. Translated, it gives CASSRTGYINYGYTF.